The entry below gives a single TCR beta chain sequence along with its context. This clonotype was counted ten times or more. No antigen is known for it. Base qualities are missing; no much larger clone stands one base away. The data originate from a study of breast tumors, draining lymph nodes, adjacent tissues (dated by TCRdb to about 2016). Concerning the study at large: TCR beta repertoires were compared across tumor, adjacent nontumor tissue and axillary lymph nodes obtained from breast cancer patients. In human breast cancer, the study set out to assess how tumor, surrounding tissue and draining lymph node repertoires relate to one another and whether T cells might be exchanged between them.

V and J lose 7 bases and 8 bases, and a span of 20 bases separates them. From the cysteine through the phenylalanine, the CDR3 covers 14 amino acids. Of all the DNA, just the CDR3 is kept, 42 bases in frame from base 1. Instrument used: Illumina HiSeq 2000. Multiplex PCR amplification was used to build the TCR beta chain libraries. The amplified TCR beta chain products were analyzed by high-throughput sequencing. TCRdb reran the public reads through fastp at Q25 and MiXCR, keeping productive beta chains. CDR3 protein sequences are deduplicated, and each keeps its most common genes and DNA. The sample yields around 43,000 distinct CDR3 sequences; 20% to 25% were counted once. More than 6.5% of the sample lies in the top ten. The paper's findings and limits, for the study overall: T-cell repertoire diversity in tumors was found to be lower than in lymph nodes but higher than in nontumor tissue, and preferential V and J gene usage was observed. The data were considered consistent with most tumor T cells being derived from the lymph node and subsequently expanding within tumor tissue. The study presented the conclusion that tumor T cells originate in lymph nodes as consistent with a hypothesis, not as something directly demonstrated. Tumor and nontumor tissue repertoires were found to be significantly more similar in luminal-like than in basal-like breast cancer.

This receptor was obtained from a female donor with breast cancer. Some clones in this sample may be carry-over from other donors' samples. The specimen sequenced was breast tumor tissue. Recombination joined TRBV12-3 or TRBV12-4 with TRBJ1-2; the D segment could be TRBD1, given 5 matching bases. The CDR3 corresponds to CASNFQISGKGYTF. In nucleotide form, the sequence is TGTGCCAGCAATTTCCAGATCTCAGGGAAGGGCTACACCTTC.